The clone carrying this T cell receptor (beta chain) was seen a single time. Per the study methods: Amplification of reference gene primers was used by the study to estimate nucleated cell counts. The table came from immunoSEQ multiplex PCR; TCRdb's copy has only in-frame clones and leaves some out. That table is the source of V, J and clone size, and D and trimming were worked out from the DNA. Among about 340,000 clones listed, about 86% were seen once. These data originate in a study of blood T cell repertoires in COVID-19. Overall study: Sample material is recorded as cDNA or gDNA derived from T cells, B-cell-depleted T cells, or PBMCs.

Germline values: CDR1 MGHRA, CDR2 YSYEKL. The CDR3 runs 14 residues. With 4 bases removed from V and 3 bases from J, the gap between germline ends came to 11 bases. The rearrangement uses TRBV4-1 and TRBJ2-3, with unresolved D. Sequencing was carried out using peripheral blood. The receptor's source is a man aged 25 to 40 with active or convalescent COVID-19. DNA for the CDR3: TGCGCCAGCAGCCCCGCCCCTAGTACAGATACGCAGTATTTT. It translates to CASSPAPSTDTQYF.